This T cell receptor (beta chain) was identified in a study of CD8 T cells in Susac syndrome. This clonotype was recorded a few times. The RNA, roughly 0.45 to 1 ug, was put through reverse transcription using random hexamers. Each CDR3 protein gets one entry after TCRdb re-called the immunoSEQ multiplex PCR reads with MiXCR. This repertoire shows around 140,000 distinct CDR3 sequences, around 86% found once; its top ten account for around 0.51%. Sequencing of TCR beta was carried out in blood CD8+ and CD4+ T cells. V was pared by 2 bases and J by 3 bases, with 10 bases between. The CDR3 extends over 14 amino acids. In germline, CDR1 is MNHEY, CDR2 SMNVEV (reference sequence).

The J gene is TRBJ1-1, the V gene TRBV27, with a tentative D call TRBD1 (5 bases). The sequence derives from a human donor with multiple sclerosis. The sequencing sample was made of CD8+ T cells from PBMCs. CDR3 sequence reads: CASSLGGADTEAFF. The CDR3 DNA is TGTGCCAGCAGTTTAGGTGGGGCTGACACTGAAGCTTTCTTT.